Shown below are 24 T cell receptor beta chains from a single sample sequenced in a study of a mutant IDH1 vaccine in newly diagnosed glioma. The table came from immunoSEQ multiplex PCR; TCRdb's copy has only in-frame clones and leaves some out. The sample consists of more than 50,000 clones, 80% to 90% of them appearing once. The time point denotes: baseline, week 1 (first vaccination visit). The treatment is: pre-vaccination baseline after standard-of-care therapy. This sample comprised PBMCs, obtained from a glioma patient treated with radiotherapy, temozolomide or both. The source of these receptors is a man in his thirties or forties with glioma.

This sequence joins TRBV6-1 and TRBJ2-3, with 11 bases matching TRBD1. This CDR3 has 15 residues. Germline V gene sequence: CDR1 MNHNS, CDR2 SASEGT. Losses at the gene ends were 6 bases for V and 2 bases for J; bases not matched to a gene: 4. The CDR3: CASRDRGLDTDTQYF. The CDR3 DNA sequence: TGTGCCAGCAGGGACAGGGGGCTTGACACAGATACGCAGTATTTT.

V and J are TRBV5-1 and TRBJ2-3; weak D call: TRBD1 (6 bases). The V gene lost 1 base and the J gene lost 3 bases, with 12 bases spanning the gap. The CDR3 totals 15 residues. Germline V gene data show CDR1 as SGHRS and CDR2 as YFSETQ. The CDR3 loop reads CASSLLGRGTDTQYF. Here the CDR3 DNA reads TGCGCCAGCAGCTTGTTGGGCAGGGGAACAGATACGCAGTATTTT.

The chain carries TRBV4-1 and TRBJ2-3, with TRBD2 matching over 7 bases. This CDR3 contains 19 residues. Germline CDR1 is MGHRA and CDR2 is YSYEKL. After removal of 1 base from V and 0 bases from J, the junction contained 13 bases not matched to a gene. CDR3 residues: CASSQGGGGPTSSTDTQYF. DNA for the CDR3: TGCGCCAGCAGCCAAGGGGGCGGGGGTCCAACTTCTAGCACAGATACGCAGTATTTT.

This sequence joins TRBV27 and TRBJ2-5; TRBD1 matches at 7 bases. The DNA end is more similar to TRBJ2-7, so the J call may be wrong. The length of the CDR3 is 15 residues. Germline V gene lookup returns CDR1 MNHEY and CDR2 SMNVEV (reference sequence). In DNA form, the CDR3 reads TGTGCCAGCAGTTTGGCGACAGGGTTAGCCTACGAGCAGTACTTC. It codes for CASSLATGLAYEQYF.

The chain recombines TRBV19 with TRBJ2-7; perhaps D is TRBD1 or TRBD2 (5 bases each). This CDR3 region has 15 residues. The germline V gene has CDR1 LNHDA and CDR2 SQIVND (reference sequence). V lost 5 bases, J lost 4 bases, and 18 bases lay in between. For the CDR3, the DNA is TGTGCCAGTAGTCCCTTTGGAAGGGACGATTACGAGCAGTACTTC. It yields the protein CASSPFGRDDYEQYF.

The chain couples TRBV4-1 to TRBJ1-1; a possible D gene is TRBD1 (5 bases). The germline V gene encodes CDR1 MGHRA and CDR2 YSYEKL. The CDR3 length is 18 residues. Between the trimmed V and J ends, which lost 6 bases and 0 bases, there was a span of 23 bases. CDR3 DNA sequence: TGCGCCAGCAGACCTAGAGACCACACCGGGACGGTGAACACTGAAGCTTTCTTT. Translation gives CASRPRDHTGTVNTEAFF.

J is TRBJ1-2 and V is TRBV6-5; no clear D gene. This CDR3 comprises 15 residues. Trimming pared 2 bases from V and 8 bases from J, leaving 18 bases between. Germline CDR1 and CDR2: MNHEY and SVGAGI. CDR3 protein: CASSYLFAGDAGYTF. CDR3 DNA: TGTGCCAGCAGTTACCTATTCGCGGGAGATGCGGGCTACACCTTC.

The chain recombines TRBV28 with TRBJ2-7; tentative D call: TRBD1 (5 bases). Trimming took 4 bases from V and 6 from J, leaving 16 bases between them. The germline CDR1 and CDR2 sequences are MDHEN and SYDVKM. The CDR3 spans 14 residues. The CDR3 spells CASSYGIGVFEQYF. In nucleotides, the CDR3 is TGTGCCAGCAGTTACGGAATAGGGGTATTCGAGCAGTACTTC.

J is TRBJ2-3 and V is TRBV15; the D gene is possibly TRBD1 (5 bases). Trimming removed 3 bases at V and 0 bases at J, with 10 bases between. The CDR3 contains 15 residues. CDR1 is LNHNV and CDR2 is YYDKDF in the germline V gene (reference sequence). As DNA, the CDR3 is TGTGCCACCAGCAGTAACAGGAGAAGCACAGATACGCAGTATTTT. Translating it yields CATSSNRRSTDTQYF.

V gene TRBV10-1 combines with J gene TRBJ1-3; D perhaps matches TRBD1 (5 bases). V lost 3 bases and J lost 0, with 9 bases in between. CDR1 WNHNN and CDR2 SYGVQD come from the germline V gene (reference sequence). CDR3 length: 15 residues. The CDR3 region is CASSDPGSSGNTIYF. As DNA, the CDR3 is TGCGCCAGCAGTGACCCAGGGAGCTCTGGAAACACCATATATTTT.

This clone was detected only a few times. CDR3 nucleotides: TGTGCCAGTAGTAAATGGGACAGCACCTACGAGCAGTACTTC. Translating it yields CASSKWDSTYEQYF. The V gene is TRBV19, the J gene TRBJ2-7, with TRBD1 matching over 7 bases. V lost 4 bases, J lost 2 bases, and 5 bases stayed unmatched. Germline CDR1 is LNHDA and CDR2 is SQIVND (reference sequence). CDR3 length: 14 amino acids.

This clone appeared once. The CDR3 DNA reads as TGTGCCAGCAGTTGGCCAGGGTCAAATTCACCCCTCCACTTT. Residues: CASSWPGSNSPLHF. J is TRBJ1-6 and V is TRBV28; D may be TRBD1 (5 bases). Trimming pared 4 bases from V and 7 bases from J, leaving 11 bases between. The germline V gene encodes CDR1 MDHEN and CDR2 SYDVKM. The CDR3 loop spans 14 amino acids.

This rearrangement joins TRBV27 to TRBJ1-2; 7 nucleotides line up with TRBD1. This CDR3 is 12 amino acids long. Per the germline V gene, CDR1 is MNHEY and CDR2 is SMNVEV (reference sequence). J lost 10 bases, V lost 3 bases, and 5 bases had no gene match. The CDR3 loop reads CASSFQGGDYTF. The CDR3 DNA reads as TGTGCCAGCAGTTTTCAGGGGGGAGACTACACCTTC.

The gene calls are TRBV19 and TRBJ2-7, with TRBD1 matching 8 bases. CDR3 length: 14 residues. With V trimmed by 3 bases and J by 4 bases, 5 bases remained unmatched. The germline gives CDR1 LNHDA, CDR2 SQIVND (reference sequence). CDR3 amino acids: CASSIPDREYEQYF. CDR3 nucleotide sequence: TGTGCCAGTAGTATCCCGGACAGGGAGTACGAGCAGTACTTC.

This clone appeared a few times. The genes are TRBV2 and TRBJ1-1; TRBD1 agrees at 8 bases. In germline, CDR1 is SNHLY, CDR2 FYNNEI. The ends lost 6 bases at V and 5 bases at J; junction bases unmatched: 5. The CDR3 has 13 residues. The CDR3 reads CASRGQGYTEAFF. CDR3 bases: TGTGCCAGCAGAGGACAGGGATATACTGAAGCTTTCTTT.

This sequence joins TRBV9 and TRBJ2-1, with 7 nucleotides matching TRBD1. The junction had 7 bases not matched to a gene; V was cut back by 4 bases and J by 6 bases. The CDR3 totals 14 residues. Germline CDR1 is SGDLS and CDR2 is YYNGEE. The CDR3 spells CASSSLTGFNEQFF. The DNA for the CDR3 is TGTGCCAGCAGCTCCCTGACAGGGTTCAATGAGCAGTTCTTC.

V usage is TRBV7-9 and J usage is TRBJ1-1; perhaps TRBD1 as D (5 bases). Per germline, CDR1 SEHNR and CDR2 FQNEAQ (reference sequence). The CDR3 runs to 13 residues. V was clipped by 0 bases and J by 7 bases, with 9 bases between them. For the CDR3, the DNA is TGTGCCAGCAGCTTAGCTGGGACGCGTGAAGCTTTCTTT. Translated: CASSLAGTREAFF.

The chain employs TRBV4-1 and TRBJ2-5; 7 bases fit TRBD2. The J segment lost 5 bases and the V segment lost 0 bases, leaving 9 bases of the junction unmatched. The CDR3 covers 16 residues. Germline lookup yields CDR1 MGHRA and CDR2 YSYEKL. CDR3 in DNA: TGCGCCAGCAGCCAAGATTGGGGGGGAGGGGATGAGACCCAGTACTTC. The encoded protein is CASSQDWGGGDETQYF.

The chain links TRBV5-8 to TRBJ1-2; D not resolved. V shed 1 base and J shed 2 bases, with 18 bases lying between them. Germline loops: CDR1 SGHTS, CDR2 YDEGEE. The CDR3 extends over 17 amino acids. Written as DNA, the CDR3 is TGTGCCAGCAGCTTGCCCCCAGACACCACATCCAACTATGGCTACACCTTC. This encodes CASSLPPDTTSNYGYTF.

This clone was detected only a few times. The V gene is TRBV28, the J gene TRBJ2-4, with D perhaps TRBD1 (6 bases). The CDR3 has 12 residues. CDR1 and CDR2 from the germline V gene are MDHEN and SYDVKM. V was clipped by 5 bases and J by 15 bases, with 17 bases between them. The CDR3 loop is CASSQTRDNRYF. For the CDR3, the DNA is TGTGCCAGCAGTCAAACCCGGGACAACCGGTACTTC.

The genes are TRBV28 and TRBJ1-1, with D possibly TRBD1 on 5 matching bases. Germline CDR1 is MDHEN and CDR2 is SYDVKM. CDR3 size: 13 residues. The V gene lost 4 bases and the J gene lost 11 bases, with 17 bases spanning the gap. CDR3 coding DNA: TGTGCCAGCAGTTCCGGGGCAGGGAGGAAGGCTTTCTTT. Translation gives CASSSGAGRKAFF.

CDR3 sequence reads: CASSRPQGKNTEAFF. CDR3 nucleotides: TGTGCCAGCAGCCGACCTCAGGGGAAGAACACTGAAGCTTTCTTT. The chain recombines TRBV28 with TRBJ1-1; perhaps TRBD1 as D (6 bases). The V and J ends lost 6 bases and 1 base respectively, with 15 bases between them. CDR1 is MDHEN, CDR2 SYDVKM, per germline. This CDR3 spans 15 amino acids.

This clone came up once. The rearrangement uses TRBV29-1 and TRBJ2-7; 7 nucleotides match TRBD1. The germline V gene has CDR1 SQVTM and CDR2 ANQGSEA. This CDR3 comprises 14 residues. Trimming took 4 bases from V and 2 from J; bases not matched to a gene: 8. For the CDR3, the DNA is TGCAGCGTTGGTAACCGGGACAGACCCTACGAGCAGTACTTC. Amino acid sequence: CSVGNRDRPYEQYF.

This chain connects TRBV18 to TRBJ1-4, with D possibly being TRBD1 (5 bases). CDR1 is KGHSH, CDR2 LQKENI, per germline. V shed 5 bases and J shed 7 bases, with 14 bases lying between them. The CDR3 spans 14 residues. CDR3 amino acids: CASSRSPGSEKLFF. For the CDR3, the DNA is TGTGCCAGCTCAAGGAGTCCAGGGAGTGAAAAACTGTTTTTT.